A selection of T cell receptor beta chains follows, all from one sample in a study of blood T cell repertoires in COVID-19. Here immunoSEQ multiplex PCR was the method, and the copy in TCRdb shows in-frame clones only, minus some. The sample has about 220,000 clones, around 85% seen once; the top ten hold 0.65% to 0.85%. The sample comprised peripheral blood. The source of these receptors is a man aged 35 to 55 with acute or convalescent COVID-19. Each CDR3 is given with its conserved first and last residue. Fields, in order: V gene, J gene, clone size, D gene, CDR3 protein, CDR3 DNA. The D gene is left open where the match is weak. Clone size is given for some rows only: seen once, a few or many times, or a class if the clone is expanded.

TRBV18	TRBJ1-1	NA	TRBD1	CASSPRTGANTEAFF	TGTGCCAGCTCACCGAGGACAGGGGCGAACACTGAAGCTTTCTTT
TRBV27	TRBJ2-1	once	TRBD2	CASSLYRGDNEQFF	TGTGCCAGCAGTTTATACCGGGGGGACAATGAGCAGTTCTTC
TRBV7-8	TRBJ2-4	NA	TRBD1	CASSLGQGAGIQYF	TGTGCCAGCAGCTTAGGACAGGGGGCAGGCATTCAGTACTTC
TRBV19	TRBJ2-3	NA	TRBD2	CASSPLGLAGGTDTQYF	TGTGCCAGTAGTCCCCTTGGGCTAGCGGGAGGAACAGATACGCAGTATTTT
TRBV6-5	TRBJ2-3	NA	NA	CASSIALGTDTQYF	TGTGCCAGTAGCATTGCGTTGGGCACAGATACGCAGTATTTT
TRBV6-5	TRBJ1-4	NA	NA	CASRPGQPGNEKLFF	TGTGCCAGCAGACCCGGACAGCCGGGAAATGAAAAACTGTTTTTT
TRBV19	TRBJ2-3	NA	NA	CASSTGGAGSATDTQYF	TGTGCCAGTAGTACGGGCGGAGCGGGCTCCGCCACAGATACGCAGTATTTT
TRBV7-9	TRBJ1-5	NA	NA	CASSSGVVGNQPQHF	TGTGCCAGCAGCTCAGGGGTGGTGGGCAATCAGCCCCAGCATTTT
TRBV7-3	TRBJ2-3	NA	TRBD2	CASSRGLAGGPITDTQYF	TGTGCCAGCAGCCGGGGACTAGCGGGAGGGCCTATCACAGATACGCAGTATTTT
TRBV28	TRBJ1-5	NA	NA	CASSSPTGVANQPQHF	TGTGCCAGCAGTTCCCCCACGGGGGTGGCTAATCAGCCCCAGCATTTT
TRBV28	TRBJ2-3	NA	NA	CASSLWGRGTDTQYF	TGTGCCAGCAGTTTATGGGGCAGGGGTACAGATACGCAGTATTTT
TRBV7-2	TRBJ2-1	NA	TRBD2	CASSLGTSGGNEQFF	TGTGCCAGCAGCTTAGGGACTAGCGGGGGGAATGAGCAGTTCTTC